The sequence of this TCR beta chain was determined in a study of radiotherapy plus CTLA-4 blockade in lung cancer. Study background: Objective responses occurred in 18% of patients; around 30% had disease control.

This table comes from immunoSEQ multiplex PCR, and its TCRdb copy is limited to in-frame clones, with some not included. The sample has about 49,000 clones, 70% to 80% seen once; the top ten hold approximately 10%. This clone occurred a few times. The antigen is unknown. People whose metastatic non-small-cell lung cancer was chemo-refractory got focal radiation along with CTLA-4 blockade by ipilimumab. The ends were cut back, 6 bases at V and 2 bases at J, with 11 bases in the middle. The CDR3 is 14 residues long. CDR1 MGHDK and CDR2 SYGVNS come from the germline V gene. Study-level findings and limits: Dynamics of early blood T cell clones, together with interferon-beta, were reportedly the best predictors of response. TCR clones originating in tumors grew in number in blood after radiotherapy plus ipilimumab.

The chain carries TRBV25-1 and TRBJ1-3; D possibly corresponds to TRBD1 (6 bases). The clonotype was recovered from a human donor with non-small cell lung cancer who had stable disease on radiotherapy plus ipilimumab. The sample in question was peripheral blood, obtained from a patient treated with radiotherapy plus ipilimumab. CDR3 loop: CASSTRGAGNTIYF. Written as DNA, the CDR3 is TGTGCCAGCAGCACAAGGGGGGCTGGAAACACCATATATTTT.